A single sample gave rise to the 16 T cell receptor beta chains below, sequenced in a study of tumor-infiltrating lymphocytes in oesophageal squamous cell carcinoma. MiXCR, applied by TCRdb to the PCR reads, yields one record per CDR3 protein. The sample has some 10,000 distinct CDR3 sequences, less than 65% seen once. Material for sequencing was esophageal tumor tissue. Receptors originate from a male donor with esophageal squamous cell carcinoma.

This clonotype was observed a handful of times. J is TRBJ2-1 and V is TRBV7-6; 7 bases agree with TRBD1. This CDR3 has 13 amino acids. From germline, CDR1 is SGHVS and CDR2 FNYEAQ. V gave up 3 bases and J gave up 5 bases; unmatched junction bases: 1. This CDR3 is CASSFDRDNEQFF. The CDR3 DNA sequence: TGTGCCAGCAGCTTCGACAGGGACAATGAGCAGTTCTTC. Together with reference TRBV7-6 and TRBJ2-1, the CDR3 gives the full variable domain: GAGVSQSPRYKVTKRGQDVALRCDPISGHVSLYWYRQALGQGPEFLTYFNYEAQQDKSGLPNDRFSAERPEGSISTLTIQRTEQRDSAMYRCASSFDRDNEQFFGPGTRLTVL.

V usage is TRBV7-8 and J usage is TRBJ2-5; D is unresolved. Deletions cut 5 bases from V and 0 bases from J, with 25 bases between. Germline V gives CDR1 SGHVS, CDR2 FQNEAQ. The CDR3 has 19 residues. CDR3 nucleotide sequence: TGTGCCAGCAGCCACCCGACCCACCTCGACACGCAGTACCAAGAGACCCAGTACTTC. It encodes CASSHPTHLDTQYQETQYF.

The chain carries TRBV7-6 and TRBJ2-1; TRBD1 matches at 7 bases. The end of the DNA is better explained by TRBJ2-7, so the J call may be wrong. The CDR3 consists of 15 residues. Germline V lookup: CDR1 SGHVS, CDR2 FNYEAQ. CDR3 coding DNA: TGTGCCAGCAGCCCCGGACAGGAGGCCCCCTACGAGCAGTACTTC. Translating it yields CASSPGQEAPYEQYF.

This clonotype was picked up many times. A clone one base away is much larger, so this may be a read error. The chain joins TRBV12-3 or TRBV12-4 to TRBJ2-5; D unclear. Trimming removed 0 bases at V and 11 bases at J, with 7 bases between. The CDR3 is made up of 11 amino acids. CDR3 in DNA: TGTGCCAGCAGTTTAGCAAATGAGCAGTACTTC. Encoded protein: CASSLANEQYF.

In its sample, this clonotype is medium-sized. The genes are TRBV20-1 and TRBJ2-3; TRBD2 agrees at 7 bases. The J segment lost 0 bases and the V segment lost 7 bases, leaving 7 bases of the junction unmatched. The germline V gene has CDR1 DFQATT and CDR2 SNEGSKA (reference sequence). The CDR3 consists of 14 residues. CDR3 sequence: CSVQAGASTDTQYF. For the CDR3, the DNA is TGCAGTGTCCAGGCGGGAGCGAGCACAGATACGCAGTATTTT.

V and J are TRBV10-1 and TRBJ2-4, with unresolved D. The DNA matches TRBJ2-5 better at its end, which makes the J call doubtful. The CDR3 consists of 13 residues. Germline V gene sequence: CDR1 WNHNN, CDR2 SYGVQD (reference sequence). CDR3 amino acids: CASSDVGKETQYF. DNA for the CDR3: TGCGCCAGCTCTGACGTGGGTAAAGAGACCCAGTACTTC.

V and J are TRBV6-1 and TRBJ1-2, with D tentatively TRBD1 (5 bases). Germline V gene data show CDR1 as MNHNS and CDR2 as SASEGT. V shed 0 bases and J shed 8 bases, with 16 bases lying between them. This CDR3 has 15 amino acids. In DNA form, the CDR3 reads TGTGCCAGCAGTGAAGCGCGACGGACATACGGCGGCTACACCTTC. Protein product: CASSEARRTYGGYTF.

For this clonotype: One end of the junction varies from germline; a read error may be responsible. J is TRBJ2-1 and V is TRBV7-7, with 16 bases matching TRBD2. The J call is doubtful: the DNA matches TRBJ2-5 better. This CDR3 spans 15 amino acids. Germline assignment: CDR1 SSHAT and CDR2 FNYEAQ (reference sequence). The CDR3 protein is CASSWGLAGGETQYF. The CDR3 DNA is TGTGCTAGCAGCTGGGGACTAGCGGGAGGGGAGACCCAGTACTTC.

This clonotype is medium-sized (0.01 to 0.1%) within its sample. The V call is TRBV5-1, the J call TRBJ2-3, with 7 nucleotides matching TRBD2. Unmatched junction bases numbered 7, after V lost 0 bases and J lost 0 bases. Germline lookup yields CDR1 SGHRS and CDR2 YFSETQ. This CDR3 region has 17 residues. CDR3 region: CASSLGLASASTDTQYF. The CDR3 coding sequence is TGCGCCAGCAGCTTGGGACTAGCTTCTGCTAGCACAGATACGCAGTATTTT.

With regard to this clonotype: Sequence at one end of the junction differs from germline and may be a read error. The chain combines TRBV7-6 with TRBJ1-6; no definite D call. CDR3 length: 17 amino acids. Looked up from germline, CDR1 is SGHVS and CDR2 is FNYEAQ. CDR3 sequence (DNA): TGTGCCAGCAGCCTCATGACTAGCGGGATTACCACCAACGAGCAGTACTTT. Protein: CASSLMTSGITTNEQYF.

Ten or more counts support this clonotype. The CDR3 nucleotides read TGTGCCAGCAGCCCCTTGGGACGCACAGATACGCAGTATTTT. It yields the protein CASSPLGRTDTQYF. The J gene is TRBJ2-3, the V gene TRBV7-2, with D tentatively TRBD1 or TRBD2 (5 bases each). Deletions cut 5 bases from V and 1 base from J, with 10 bases between. Germline-derived CDR1 and CDR2 are SGHTA and FQGNSA. CDR3 length: 14 amino acids. Full variable domain (missing parts from reference TRBV7-2 and TRBJ2-3): GAGVSQSPSNKVTEKGKDVELRCDPISGHTALYWYRQSLGQGLEFLIYFQGNSAPDKSGLPSDRFSAERTGGSVSTLTIQRTQQEDSAVYLCASSPLGRTDTQYFGPGTRLTVL.

This clonotype showed up many times. V is TRBV27 and J is TRBJ2-7; 7 positions agree with TRBD1. The germline V gene encodes CDR1 MNHEY and CDR2 SMNVEV (reference sequence). The CDR3 totals 14 residues. The V gene end was trimmed by 5 bases and the J gene end by 1 base; junction bases not matched to a gene: 5. As DNA, the CDR3 is TGTGCCAGCAGTACAGGGGATGGGTCCTACGAGCAGTACTTC. Translating it yields CASSTGDGSYEQYF.

The chain links TRBV11-3 to TRBJ2-7, with D possibly being TRBD1 (6 bases). The end of the DNA is better explained by TRBJ2-1, so the J call may be wrong. The CDR3 totals 15 residues. Germline lookup yields CDR1 SGHNT and CDR2 YENEEA. Here the CDR3 reads CASSLDTRGRNEQFF. CDR3 nucleotides: TGTGCCAGCAGCTTAGACACCAGGGGTCGGAATGAGCAGTTCTTC.

V is TRBV7-8 and J is TRBJ2-3; D might be TRBD1 (5 bases). The end of the DNA is better explained by TRBJ2-5, so the J call may be wrong. Germline V gene lookup returns CDR1 SGHVS and CDR2 FQNEAQ. This CDR3 has 13 amino acids. The CDR3 sequence is CASSATGEETQYF. The CDR3 DNA is TGTGCCAGCAGCGCTACAGGAGAGGAGACCCAGTACTTC.

This clonotype showed up just a few times. This chain uses TRBV12-3 or TRBV12-4 with TRBJ2-5; no clear D gene. The V gene lost 6 bases and the J gene lost 5 bases, with 7 bases spanning the gap. The CDR3 loop spans 11 amino acids. CDR3 bases: TGTGCCAGCAGCGTATTGGAGACCCAGTACTTC. Translation gives CASSVLETQYF.

This clonotype was seen once. The chain uses TRBV7-2 and TRBJ1-2, with D possibly being TRBD1 (6 bases). The CDR3 totals 16 residues. The germline CDR1 and CDR2 sequences are SGHTA and FQGNSA. Trimming stripped 5 bases from V and 2 bases from J, with 18 bases between. CDR3 nucleotides: TGTGCCAGCAGCACATATAGGGGACAAACCAACTATGGCTACACCTTC. Amino acid sequence: CASSTYRGQTNYGYTF. Variable domain in full (rest from reference TRBV7-2 and TRBJ1-2): GAGVSQSPSNKVTEKGKDVELRCDPISGHTALYWYRQSLGQGLEFLIYFQGNSAPDKSGLPSDRFSAERTGGSVSTLTIQRTQQEDSAVYLCASSTYRGQTNYGYTFGSGTRLTVV.